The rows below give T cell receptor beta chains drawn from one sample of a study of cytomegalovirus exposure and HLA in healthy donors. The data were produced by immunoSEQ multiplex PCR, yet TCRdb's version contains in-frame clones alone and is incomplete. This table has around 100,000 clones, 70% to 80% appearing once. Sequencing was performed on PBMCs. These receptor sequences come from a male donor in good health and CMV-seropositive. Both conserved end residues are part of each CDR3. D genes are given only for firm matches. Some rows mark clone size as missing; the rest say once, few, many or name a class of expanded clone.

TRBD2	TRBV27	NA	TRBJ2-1	CASAQEGTRNNEQFF	TGTGCCAGTGCGCAGGAAGGGACTAGAAACAATGAGCAGTTCTTC
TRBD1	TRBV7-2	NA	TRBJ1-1	CASSFNKGDRRNTEAFF	TGTGCCAGCAGCTTCAATAAAGGGGACAGGAGGAACACTGAAGCTTTCTTT
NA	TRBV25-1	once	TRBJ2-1	CASSELGRPSSYNEQFF	TGTGCCAGCAGTGAATTGGGCCGGCCGAGCTCCTACAATGAGCAGTTCTTC
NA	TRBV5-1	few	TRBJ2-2	CASSLRTRGSGELFF	TGTGCCAGCAGCTTGCGAACCAGGGGCTCCGGGGAGCTGTTTTTT
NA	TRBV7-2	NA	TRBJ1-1	CASSFDTNTEAFF	TGTGCCAGCAGCTTCGACACGAACACTGAAGCTTTCTTT
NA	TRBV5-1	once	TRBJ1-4	CASSWQGTNEKLFF	TGCGCCAGCAGCTGGCAGGGAACTAATGAAAAACTGTTTTTT
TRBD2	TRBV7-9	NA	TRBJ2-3	CASSLEGLAGVDTQYF	TGTGCCAGCAGCTTAGAGGGACTAGCGGGAGTAGATACGCAGTATTTT
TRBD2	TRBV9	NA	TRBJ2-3	CASSVDGRADTQYF	TGTGCCAGCAGCGTAGACGGGAGGGCAGATACGCAGTATTTT
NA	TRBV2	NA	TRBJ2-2	CASRVAPLGGGELFF	TGTGCCAGCAGGGTGGCCCCCTTGGGAGGCGGGGAGCTGTTTTTT
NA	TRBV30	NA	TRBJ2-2	CAWSGGAKNTGELFF	TGTGCCTGGAGTGGCGGAGCCAAGAACACCGGGGAGCTGTTTTTT
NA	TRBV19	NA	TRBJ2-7	CASSIAAGNEQYF	TGTGCCAGTAGTATAGCCGCAGGGAACGAGCAGTACTTC
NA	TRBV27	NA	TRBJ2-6	CASSLQGAGANGLTF	TGTGCCAGCAGTTTACAAGGGGCAGGGGCCAACGGCCTGACTTTC
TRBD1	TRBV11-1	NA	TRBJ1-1	CASSLTQGAGTEAFF	TGTGCCAGCAGCTTAACTCAGGGGGCGGGCACTGAAGCTTTCTTT
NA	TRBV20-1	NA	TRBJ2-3	CSAPRADTQYF	TGCAGTGCTCCGAGGGCAGATACGCAGTATTTT
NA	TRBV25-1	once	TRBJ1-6	CASSDRTMVDSPLHF	TGTGCCAGCAGTGATCGGACAATGGTAGATTCACCCCTCCACTTT
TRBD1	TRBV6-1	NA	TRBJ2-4	CASSELDRASIQYF	TGTGCCAGCAGTGAGCTCGACAGGGCCAGCATTCAGTACTTC
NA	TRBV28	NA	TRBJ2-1	CASSHPPKLVF	TGTGCCAGCAGCCACCCCCCTAAACTGGTCTTC
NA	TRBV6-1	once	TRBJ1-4	CASRGALSANEKLFF	TGTGCCAGCAGGGGGGCCTTGTCGGCAAATGAAAAACTGTTTTTT
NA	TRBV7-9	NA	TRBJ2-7	CASSSLAKNYEQYF	TGTGCCAGCAGCTCCTTGGCCAAGAACTACGAGCAGTACTTC
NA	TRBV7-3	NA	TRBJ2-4	CASSLIQGNSQYF	TGTGCCAGCAGCTTAATCCAGGGGAACAGTCAGTACTTC
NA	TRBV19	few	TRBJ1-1	CASSMRGDTEAFF	TGTGCCAGTAGTATGCGGGGGGACACTGAAGCTTTCTTT
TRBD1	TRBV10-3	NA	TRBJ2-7	CAISDPGGQGATEQYF	TGTGCCATCAGTGATCCCGGGGGACAGGGGGCTACCGAGCAGTACTTC
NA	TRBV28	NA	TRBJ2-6	CASSSPGQLSGANGLTF	TGTGCCAGCAGTTCCCCGGGACAACTCTCTGGGGCCAACGGCCTGACTTTC
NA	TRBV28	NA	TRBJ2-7	CASSLTTLTGQYF	TGTGCCAGCAGTTTAACCACTCTTACGGGGCAGTACTTC
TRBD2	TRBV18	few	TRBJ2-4	CASSPQREVINIQYF	TGTGCCAGCTCACCACAGCGGGAGGTGATAAACATTCAGTACTTC
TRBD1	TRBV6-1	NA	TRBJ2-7	CASSDRQGAPSSYEQYF	TGTGCCAGCAGTGATAGACAGGGGGCGCCGAGCTCCTACGAGCAGTACTTC
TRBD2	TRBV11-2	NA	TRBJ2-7	CASSPLRASGYEQYF	TGTGCCAGCAGCCCACTTAGGGCTAGCGGTTACGAGCAGTACTTC
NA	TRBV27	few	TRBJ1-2	CASSLFFSANYGYTF	TGTGCCAGCAGTCTGTTCTTCTCAGCTAACTATGGCTACACCTTC
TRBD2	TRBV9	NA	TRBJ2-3	CASSVEGGRAVADTQYF	TGTGCCAGCAGCGTAGAGGGAGGGAGGGCCGTTGCAGATACGCAGTATTTT
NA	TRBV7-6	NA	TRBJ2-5	CASSLLDRSETQYF	TGTGCCAGCAGCTTATTGGACAGATCCGAGACCCAGTACTTC
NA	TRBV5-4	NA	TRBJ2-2	CASSPWTGSSTGELFF	TGTGCCAGCAGCCCCTGGACGGGGAGTAGCACCGGGGAGCTGTTTTTT
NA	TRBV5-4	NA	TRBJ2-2	CASSSGSPNTGELFF	TGTGCCAGCAGCTCCGGGAGCCCGAACACCGGGGAGCTGTTTTTT
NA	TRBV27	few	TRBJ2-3	CASSPIEPTDTQYF	TGTGCCAGCAGCCCGATAGAACCCACAGATACGCAGTATTTT
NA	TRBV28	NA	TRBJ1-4	CASSSLGGEGGKLFF	TGTGCCAGCAGTTCCCTGGGGGGGGAAGGGGGAAAACTGTTTTTT
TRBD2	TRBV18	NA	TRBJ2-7	CASSPPRGRLAGGPSYEQYF	TGTGCCAGCTCACCCCCTCGGGGGAGGCTAGCGGGAGGGCCCTCCTACGAGCAGTACTTC
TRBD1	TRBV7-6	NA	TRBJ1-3	CASSLGQGAGGNTIYF	TGTGCCAGCAGCCTAGGACAGGGGGCAGGTGGAAACACCATATATTTT
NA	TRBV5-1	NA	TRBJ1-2	CASSVSSANYGYTF	TGCGCCAGCAGCGTTAGCTCAGCTAACTATGGCTACACCTTC
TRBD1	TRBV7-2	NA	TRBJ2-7	CASSPGQGAFGRWYEQYF	TGTGCCAGCAGCCCGGGACAGGGGGCGTTCGGGCGTTGGTACGAGCAGTACTTC
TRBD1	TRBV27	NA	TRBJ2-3	CASSLSPWGTGASDTQYF	TGTGCCAGCAGTTTATCTCCTTGGGGGACAGGGGCTTCAGATACGCAGTATTTT
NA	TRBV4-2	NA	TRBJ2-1	CASSQDLGEQFF	TGTGCCAGCAGCCAAGATCTAGGTGAGCAGTTCTTC
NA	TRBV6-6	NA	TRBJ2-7	CAEGTGYEQYF	TGTGCCGAGGGAACTGGCTACGAGCAGTACTTC
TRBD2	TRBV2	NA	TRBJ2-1	CASSEGTRSEQFF	TGTGCCAGCAGTGAAGGGACTAGGAGTGAGCAGTTCTTC
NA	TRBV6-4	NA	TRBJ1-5	CASSDQAGQPQHF	TGTGCCAGCAGTGACCAGGCCGGTCAGCCCCAGCATTTT
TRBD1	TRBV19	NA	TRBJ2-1	CASSIEDRTGGRYNEQFF	TGTGCCAGTAGTATAGAGGATCGGACAGGGGGCCGTTACAATGAGCAGTTCTTC
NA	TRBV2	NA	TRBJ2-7	CASSARYEQYF	TGTGCCAGCAGCGCCAGATACGAGCAGTACTTC
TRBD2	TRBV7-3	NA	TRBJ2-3	CASSFSGRLTDTQYF	TGTGCCAGCAGCTTTAGCGGGAGACTCACAGATACGCAGTATTTT
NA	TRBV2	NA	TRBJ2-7	CASSEDGSSYEQYF	TGTGCCAGCAGTGAAGATGGGAGCTCCTACGAGCAGTACTTC
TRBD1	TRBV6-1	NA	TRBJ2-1	CASSEGRTGSQFF	TGTGCCAGCAGTGAAGGCCGGACAGGATCCCAGTTCTTC
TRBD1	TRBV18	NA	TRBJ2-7	CASLDGTALSYEQYF	TGTGCCAGCTTAGATGGGACAGCCTTGTCCTACGAGCAGTACTTC
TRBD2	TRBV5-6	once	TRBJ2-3	CASSLGPSGGSTDTQYF	TGTGCCAGCAGCTTGGGTCCTAGCGGGGGTAGCACAGATACGCAGTATTTT
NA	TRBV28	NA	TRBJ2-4	CASSLLVGNIQYF	TGTGCCAGCAGCCTACTCGTCGGAAACATTCAGTACTTC
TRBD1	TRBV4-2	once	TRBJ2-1	CASSQERARGTGSYNEQFF	TGTGCCAGCAGCCAAGAGAGGGCCCGAGGGACAGGGTCCTACAATGAGCAGTTCTTC
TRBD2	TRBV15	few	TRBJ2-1	CATSRPKTSGRRGFNNEQFF	TGTGCCACCAGCAGACCAAAGACTAGCGGGAGACGGGGATTTAACAATGAGCAGTTCTTC
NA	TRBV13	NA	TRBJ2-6	CASSLANRGSGANVLTF	TGTGCCAGCAGCTTAGCTAATCGGGGCTCTGGGGCCAACGTCCTGACTTTC
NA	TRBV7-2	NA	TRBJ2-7	CASSPAVSGYEQYF	TGTGCCAGCAGCCCTGCCGTATCAGGATACGAGCAGTACTTC